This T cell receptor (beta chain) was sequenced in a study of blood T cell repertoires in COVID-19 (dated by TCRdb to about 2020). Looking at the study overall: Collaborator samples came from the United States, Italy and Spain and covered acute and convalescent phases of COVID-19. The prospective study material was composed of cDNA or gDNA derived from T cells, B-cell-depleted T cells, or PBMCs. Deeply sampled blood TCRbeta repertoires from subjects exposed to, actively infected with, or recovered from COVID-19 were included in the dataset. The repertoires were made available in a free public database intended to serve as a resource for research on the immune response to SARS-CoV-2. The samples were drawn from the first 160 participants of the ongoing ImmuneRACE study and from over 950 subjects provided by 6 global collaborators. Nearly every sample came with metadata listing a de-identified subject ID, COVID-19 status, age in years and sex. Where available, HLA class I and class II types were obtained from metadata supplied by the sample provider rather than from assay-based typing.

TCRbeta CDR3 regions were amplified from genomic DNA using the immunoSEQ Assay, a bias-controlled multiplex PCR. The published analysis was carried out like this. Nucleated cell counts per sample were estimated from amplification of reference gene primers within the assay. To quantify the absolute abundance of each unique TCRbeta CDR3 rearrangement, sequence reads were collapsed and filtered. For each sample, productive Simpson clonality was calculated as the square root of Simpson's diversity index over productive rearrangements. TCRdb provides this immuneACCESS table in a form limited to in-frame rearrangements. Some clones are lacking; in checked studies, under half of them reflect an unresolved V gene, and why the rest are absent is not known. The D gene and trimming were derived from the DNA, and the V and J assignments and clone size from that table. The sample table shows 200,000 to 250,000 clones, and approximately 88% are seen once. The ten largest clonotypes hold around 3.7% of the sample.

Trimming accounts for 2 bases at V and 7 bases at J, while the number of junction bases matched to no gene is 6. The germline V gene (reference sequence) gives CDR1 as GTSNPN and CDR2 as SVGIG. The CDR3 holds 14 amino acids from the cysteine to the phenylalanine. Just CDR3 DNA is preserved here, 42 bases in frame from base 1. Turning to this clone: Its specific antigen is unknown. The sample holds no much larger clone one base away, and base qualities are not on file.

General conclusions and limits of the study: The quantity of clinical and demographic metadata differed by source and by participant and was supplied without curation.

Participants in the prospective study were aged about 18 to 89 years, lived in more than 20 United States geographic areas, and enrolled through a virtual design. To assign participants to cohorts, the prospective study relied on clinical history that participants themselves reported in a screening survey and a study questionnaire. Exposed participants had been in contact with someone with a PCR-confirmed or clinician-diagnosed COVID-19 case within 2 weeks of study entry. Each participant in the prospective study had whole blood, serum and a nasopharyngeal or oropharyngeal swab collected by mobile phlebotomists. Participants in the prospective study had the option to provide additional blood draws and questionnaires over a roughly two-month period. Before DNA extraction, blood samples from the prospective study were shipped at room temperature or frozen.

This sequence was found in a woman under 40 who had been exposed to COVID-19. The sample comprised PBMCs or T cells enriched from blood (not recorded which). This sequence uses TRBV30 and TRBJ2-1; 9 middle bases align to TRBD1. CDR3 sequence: CAWSQGQGWNEQFF. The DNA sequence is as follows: TGTGCCTGGAGTCAAGGACAGGGGTGGAATGAGCAGTTCTTC.